This T cell receptor (beta chain) appears in the sequencing data of a study of graft-versus-host responses after intestinal transplantation. Whole-study results and caveats: Marrow from the recipient contained GvH clones, some of which had appeared first in ileum or blood. Declining HvG levels early post-transplant were linked to peak circulating GvH clone levels.

On this clone: Its antigen is still unknown.

Generated by immunoSEQ multiplex PCR, the TCRdb table keeps only in-frame clones and is missing some. The table has about 120,000 clones, approximately 95% seen once. Source: unstimulated CD8+ T cells sorted from spleen or lymph node cells, taken before intestinal transplant. The sequence derives from a human donor who received an intestinal transplant.

CDR3 DNA sequence: TGTGCCAGCAGTTACTCGGGGCTAGGGGAGACCCAGTACTTC. Its protein is CASSYSGLGETQYF. The chain recombines TRBV6-5 with TRBJ2-5; maybe TRBD1 (5 bases). The CDR3 runs to 14 residues. Trimming cost V 0 bases and J 5 bases, with 10 bases left between them. Germline loops: CDR1 MNHEY, CDR2 SVGAGI.